These T cell receptor beta chains were read from a single sample in a study of blood T cell repertoires in COVID-19. Generated by immunoSEQ multiplex PCR, the TCRdb table keeps only in-frame clones and is missing some. The sample holds 250,000 to 300,000 clones, 85% seen once. The sample was peripheral blood. These receptors were obtained from a man aged 45-65 years with active or convalescent COVID-19. The CDR3 runs from the conserved cysteine through the conserved F or W. The D gene is left open where the match is weak.

j_call d_call v_call cdr3_nt cdr3_aa
TRBJ1-2 TRBD1 TRBV3-1/TRBV3-2 TGTGCCAGCAGCCCGAGACAGGGGTACTATGGCTACACCTTC CASSPRQGYYGYTF
TRBJ1-1 NA TRBV6-5 TGTGCCAGCAGAGGACAGAAGAACACTGAAGCTTTCTTT CASRGQKNTEAFF
TRBJ1-6 TRBD1 TRBV5-1 TGCGCCAGCAGCCCACAGGGGGCCGATAATTCACCCCTCCACTTT CASSPQGADNSPLHF
TRBJ2-2 TRBD1 TRBV2 TGTGCCAGCAGTGGACAGGGGAACACCGGGGAGCTGTTTTTT CASSGQGNTGELFF
TRBJ2-2 NA TRBV2 TGTGCCAGCAGTGAAGGACAGAGCACCGGGGAGCTGTTTTTT CASSEGQSTGELFF
TRBJ2-1 NA TRBV7-2 TGTGCCAGCAGCTTAAGTATGAGAATACAGTTCTTC CASSLSMRIQFF
TRBJ2-5 NA TRBV5-1 TGCGCCAGCAGCTCCGGCAGGGTGGAGGAGACCCAGTACTTC CASSSGRVEETQYF
TRBJ2-1 TRBD1 TRBV9 TGTGCCAGCAGTCAAGGGACAGTGCGCAATGAGCAGTTCTTC CASSQGTVRNEQFF
TRBJ1-5 NA TRBV18 TGTGCCAGCTCAACAGCGGGGGCTAGCAATCAGCCCCAGCATTTT CASSTAGASNQPQHF
TRBJ2-1 TRBD2 TRBV24-1 TGTGCCACCAGTCCGGGACTAGCGGGAGGTGGCACCTACAATGAGCAGTTCTTC CATSPGLAGGGTYNEQFF